One sample yielded the 3 T cell receptor beta chains listed below, sequenced in a study of early T cells in non-severe SARS-CoV-2 infection. TCRdb ran MiXCR on the 5' RACE reads and lists one entry per CDR3 protein. The sample has about 29,000 distinct CDR3 sequences; about 4.5% are singletons. Sequenced: whole blood. These receptors all stem from an adult who was a healthcare worker with PCR-confirmed SARS-CoV-2 infection or an uninfected control (not recorded which).

At least ten counts were recorded for this clonotype. The V and J genes are TRBV4-3 and TRBJ2-1; 7 bases map to TRBD2. Germline trimming cut 2 bases from V and 7 bases from J; bases unmatched to any gene: 11. The CDR3 covers 16 residues. CDR1 is LGHNA, CDR2 YSLEER, per germline. CDR3 nucleotides: TGCGCCAGCAGCCAAATGTCGGGCGGGAGTTGGAATGAGCAGTTCTTC. This translates into CASSQMSGGSWNEQFF.

The CDR3 reads CASSSLAGSRETQYF. The CDR3 nucleotides read TGTGCCAGCAGCTCACTAGCGGGTAGTCGAGAGACCCAGTACTTC. The chain carries TRBV7-2 and TRBJ2-5; 9 bases match TRBD2. Trimming took 4 bases from V and 4 from J; bases not matched to a gene: 7. Germline CDR1 reads SGHTA; CDR2 reads FQGNSA. This CDR3 comprises 15 residues.

This clonotype was recorded many times. The chain couples TRBV3-1 to TRBJ2-3; weak D call: TRBD2 (5 bases). The CDR3 sequence is 16 residues long. The V gene's germline CDR1 is LGHDT and CDR2 YNNKEL (reference sequence). V was shortened by 0 bases and J by 4 bases, with 14 bases between the two germline ends. For the CDR3, the DNA is TGTGCCAGCAGCCAAGAGTTGAGGGCAAACGCAGATACGCAGTATTTT. Translated: CASSQELRANADTQYF.